What follows describes a single T cell receptor beta chain. The CDR3 sequence is 12 residues long. V shed 11 bases and J shed 7 bases, with 15 bases lying between them. Germline assignment: CDR1 ENHRY and CDR2 SYGVKD. The sample is drawn from a study of blood T cell repertoires in COVID-19. At the level of the study: The cDNA or gDNA used as material had been derived from T cells, B-cell-depleted T cells, or PBMCs.

Enrollees, about 18 to 89 years old, lived in approximately 25 US areas. Those designated as exposed participants met a COVID-19 case within 2 weeks before study entry. TCRdb's table, derived via immunoSEQ multiplex PCR, lists solely in-frame clones and lacks some. The sample contains around 340,000 clones, approximately 91% of which appear only once. The sequencing input was PBMCs or T cells enriched from blood (not recorded which). The clonotype was recovered from a woman under 40 who had been exposed to COVID-19. The chain combines TRBV10-3 with TRBJ2-1; D perhaps matches TRBD1 (6 bases). The DNA for the CDR3 is TGTGCCGTGGGACATGCGATTAATGAGCAGTTCTTC. Translation: CAVGHAINEQFF.